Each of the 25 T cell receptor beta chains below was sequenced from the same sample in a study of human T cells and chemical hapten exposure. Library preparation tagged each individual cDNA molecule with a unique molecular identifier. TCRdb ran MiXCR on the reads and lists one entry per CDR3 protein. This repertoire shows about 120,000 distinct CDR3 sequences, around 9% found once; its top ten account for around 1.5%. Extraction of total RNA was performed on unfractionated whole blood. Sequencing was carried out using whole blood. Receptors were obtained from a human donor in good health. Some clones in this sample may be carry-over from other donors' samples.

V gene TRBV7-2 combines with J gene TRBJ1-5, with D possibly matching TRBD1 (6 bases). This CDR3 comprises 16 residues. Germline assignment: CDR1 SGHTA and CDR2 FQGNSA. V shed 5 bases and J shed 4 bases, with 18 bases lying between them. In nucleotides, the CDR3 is TGTGCCAGCAGCCTAGTCGGGGCCGGGACAAATCAGCCCCAGCATTTT. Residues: CASSLVGAGTNQPQHF. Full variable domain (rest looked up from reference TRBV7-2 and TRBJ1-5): GAGVSQSPSNKVTEKGKDVELRCDPISGHTALYWYRQSLGQGLEFLIYFQGNSAPDKSGLPSDRFSAERTGGSVSTLTIQRTQQEDSAVYLCASSLVGAGTNQPQHFGDGTRLSIL.

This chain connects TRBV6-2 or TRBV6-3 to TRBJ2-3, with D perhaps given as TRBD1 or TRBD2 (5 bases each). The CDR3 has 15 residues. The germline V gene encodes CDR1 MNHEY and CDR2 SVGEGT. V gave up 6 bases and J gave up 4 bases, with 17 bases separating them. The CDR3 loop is CASSSGTGWSDTQYF. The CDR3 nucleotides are TGTGCCAGCAGCTCCGGGACCGGTTGGTCAGATACGCAGTATTTT.

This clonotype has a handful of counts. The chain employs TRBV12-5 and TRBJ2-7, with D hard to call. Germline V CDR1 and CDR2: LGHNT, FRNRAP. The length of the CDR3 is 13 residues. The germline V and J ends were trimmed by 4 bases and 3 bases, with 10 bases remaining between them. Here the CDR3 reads CASGSSGLYEQYF. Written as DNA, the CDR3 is TGTGCTAGTGGTTCTTCGGGTCTCTACGAGCAGTACTTC.

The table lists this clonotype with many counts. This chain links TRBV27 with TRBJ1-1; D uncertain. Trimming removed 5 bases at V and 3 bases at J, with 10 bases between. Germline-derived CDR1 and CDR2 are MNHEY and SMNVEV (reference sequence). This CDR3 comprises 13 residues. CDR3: CASSPRSDTEAFF. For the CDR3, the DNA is TGTGCCAGCAGTCCCCGGTCGGACACTGAAGCTTTCTTT.

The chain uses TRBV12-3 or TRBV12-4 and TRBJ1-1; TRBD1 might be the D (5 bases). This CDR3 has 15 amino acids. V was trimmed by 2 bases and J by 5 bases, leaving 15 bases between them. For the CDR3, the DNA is TGTGCCAGCAGTTTAATCCGGGCAGGGTGGACTGAAGCTTTCTTT. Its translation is CASSLIRAGWTEAFF.

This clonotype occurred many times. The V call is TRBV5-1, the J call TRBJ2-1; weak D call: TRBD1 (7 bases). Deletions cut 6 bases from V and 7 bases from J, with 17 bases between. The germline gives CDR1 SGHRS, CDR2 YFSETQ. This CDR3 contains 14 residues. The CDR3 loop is CASTLGGGGNEQFF. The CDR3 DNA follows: TGCGCCAGCACTCTAGGGGGCGGAGGGAATGAGCAGTTCTTC. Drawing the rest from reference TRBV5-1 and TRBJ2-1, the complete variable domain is KAGVTQTPRYLIKTRGQQVTLSCSPISGHRSVSWYQQTPGQGLQFLFEYFSETQRNKGNFPGRFSGRQFSNSRSEMNVSTLELGDSALYLCASTLGGGGNEQFFGPGTRLTVL.

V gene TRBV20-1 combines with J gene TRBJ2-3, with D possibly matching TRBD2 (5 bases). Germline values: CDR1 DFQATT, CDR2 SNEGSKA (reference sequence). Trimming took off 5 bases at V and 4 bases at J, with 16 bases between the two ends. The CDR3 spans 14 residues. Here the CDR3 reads CSAVTGGPPDTQYF. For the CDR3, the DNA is TGCAGTGCTGTAACGGGCGGGCCCCCAGATACGCAGTATTTT.

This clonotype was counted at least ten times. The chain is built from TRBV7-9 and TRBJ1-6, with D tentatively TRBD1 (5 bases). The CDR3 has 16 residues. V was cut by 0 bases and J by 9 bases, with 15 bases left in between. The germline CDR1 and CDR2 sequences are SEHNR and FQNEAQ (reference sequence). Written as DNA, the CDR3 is TGTGCCAGCAGCTTAGCGTGGAACAGGATCTTTTCACCCCTCCACTTT. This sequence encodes CASSLAWNRIFSPLHF.

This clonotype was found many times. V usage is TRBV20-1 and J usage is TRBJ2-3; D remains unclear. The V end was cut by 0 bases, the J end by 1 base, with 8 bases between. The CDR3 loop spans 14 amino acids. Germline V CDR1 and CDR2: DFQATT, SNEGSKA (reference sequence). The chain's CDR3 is CSARDWLGTDTQYF. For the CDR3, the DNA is TGCAGTGCTAGAGATTGGCTCGGCACAGATACGCAGTATTTT.

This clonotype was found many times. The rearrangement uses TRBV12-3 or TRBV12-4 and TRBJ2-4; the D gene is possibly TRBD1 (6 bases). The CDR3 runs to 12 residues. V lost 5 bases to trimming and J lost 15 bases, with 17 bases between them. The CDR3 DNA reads TGTGCCAGCAGTATCCAGGGGACCGGTCCGTACTTC. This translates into CASSIQGTGPYF.

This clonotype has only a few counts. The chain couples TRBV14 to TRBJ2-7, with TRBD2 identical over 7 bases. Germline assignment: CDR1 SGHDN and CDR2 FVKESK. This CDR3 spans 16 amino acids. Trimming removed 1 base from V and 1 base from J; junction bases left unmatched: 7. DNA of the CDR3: TGTGCCAGCAGCCAAGGTGGGCTAGCGGAGTCCTACGAGCAGTACTTC. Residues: CASSQGGLAESYEQYF.

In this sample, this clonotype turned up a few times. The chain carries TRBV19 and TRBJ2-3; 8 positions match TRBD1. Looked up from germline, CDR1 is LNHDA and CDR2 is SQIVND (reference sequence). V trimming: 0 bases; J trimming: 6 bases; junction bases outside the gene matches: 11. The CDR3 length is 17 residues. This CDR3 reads CASSIDPGQGARDTQYF. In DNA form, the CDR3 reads TGTGCCAGTAGTATAGATCCCGGGCAGGGGGCTCGGGATACGCAGTATTTT.

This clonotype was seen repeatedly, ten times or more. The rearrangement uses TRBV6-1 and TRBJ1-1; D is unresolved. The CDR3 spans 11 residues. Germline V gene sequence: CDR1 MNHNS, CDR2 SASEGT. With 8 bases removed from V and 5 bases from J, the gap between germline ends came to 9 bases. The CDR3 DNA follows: TGTGCCAGCTCCGGGAGGACTGAAGCTTTCTTT. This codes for CASSGRTEAFF.

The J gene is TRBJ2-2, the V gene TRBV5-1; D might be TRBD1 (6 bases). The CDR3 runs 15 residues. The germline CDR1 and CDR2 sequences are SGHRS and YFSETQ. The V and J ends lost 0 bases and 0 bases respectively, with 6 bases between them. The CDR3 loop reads CASSLDRANTGELFF. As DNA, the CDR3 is TGCGCCAGCAGCTTGGACAGGGCGAACACCGGGGAGCTGTTTTTT.

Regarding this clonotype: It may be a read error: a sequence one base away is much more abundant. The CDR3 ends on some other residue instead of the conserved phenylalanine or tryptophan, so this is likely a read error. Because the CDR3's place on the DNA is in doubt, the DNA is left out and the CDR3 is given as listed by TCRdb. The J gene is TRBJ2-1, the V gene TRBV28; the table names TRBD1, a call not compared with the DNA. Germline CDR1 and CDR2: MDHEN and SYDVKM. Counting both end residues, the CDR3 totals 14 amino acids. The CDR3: CASSLWGPRTGGWD.

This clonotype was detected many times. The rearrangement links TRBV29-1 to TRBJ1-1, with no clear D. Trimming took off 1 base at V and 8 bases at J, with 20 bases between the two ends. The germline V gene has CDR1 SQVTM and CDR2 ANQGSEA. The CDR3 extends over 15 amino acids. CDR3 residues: CSVEGAAPSQREAFF. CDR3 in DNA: TGCAGCGTTGAAGGGGCGGCGCCGAGTCAGAGAGAAGCTTTCTTT.

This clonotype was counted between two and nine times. CDR3 nucleotides: TGTGCTAGTGGTTTGACTAGCGGGAAAAACATTCAGTACTTC. Translated: CASGLTSGKNIQYF. The chain uses TRBV12-5 and TRBJ2-4, with TRBD2 identical over 9 bases. Germline CDR1 reads LGHNT; CDR2 reads FRNRAP. Germline trimming cut 2 bases from V and 4 bases from J; bases unmatched to any gene: 0. The CDR3 totals 14 residues.

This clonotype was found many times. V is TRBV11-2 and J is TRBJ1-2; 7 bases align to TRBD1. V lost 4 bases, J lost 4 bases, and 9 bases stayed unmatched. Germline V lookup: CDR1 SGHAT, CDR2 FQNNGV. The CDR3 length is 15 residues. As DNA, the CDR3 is TGTGCCAGCAGCTCATCGCGGACAGGACTCTATGGCTACACCTTC. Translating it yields CASSSSRTGLYGYTF. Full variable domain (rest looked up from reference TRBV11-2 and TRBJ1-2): EAGVAQSPRYKIIEKRQSVAFWCNPISGHATLYWYQQILGQGPKLLIQFQNNGVVDDSQLPKDRFSAERLKGVDSTLKIQPAKLEDSAVYLCASSSSRTGLYGYTFGSGTRLTVV.

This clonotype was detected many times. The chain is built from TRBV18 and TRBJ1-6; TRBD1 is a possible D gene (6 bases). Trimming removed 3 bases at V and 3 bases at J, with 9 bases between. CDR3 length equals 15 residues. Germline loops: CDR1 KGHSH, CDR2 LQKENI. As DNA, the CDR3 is TGTGCCAGCTCACCGGAGGGACACTATAATTCACCCCTCCACTTT. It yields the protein CASSPEGHYNSPLHF.

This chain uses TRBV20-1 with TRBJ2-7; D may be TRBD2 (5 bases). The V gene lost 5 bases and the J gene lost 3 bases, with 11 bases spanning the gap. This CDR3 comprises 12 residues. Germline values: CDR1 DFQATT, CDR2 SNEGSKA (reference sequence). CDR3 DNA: TGCAGTGCTCGGCTAGCCGACTACGAGCAGTACTTC. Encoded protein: CSARLADYEQYF.

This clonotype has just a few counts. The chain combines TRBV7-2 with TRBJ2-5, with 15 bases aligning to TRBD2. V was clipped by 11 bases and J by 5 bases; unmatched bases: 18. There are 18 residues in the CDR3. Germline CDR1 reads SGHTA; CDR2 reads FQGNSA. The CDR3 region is CASASNGLAGGARETQYF. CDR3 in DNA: TGTGCCTCAGCGTCCAACGGACTAGCGGGGGGGGCGAGGGAGACCCAGTACTTC.

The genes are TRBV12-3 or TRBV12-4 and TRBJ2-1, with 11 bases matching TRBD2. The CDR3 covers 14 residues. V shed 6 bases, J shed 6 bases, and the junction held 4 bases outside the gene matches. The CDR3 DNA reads TGTGCCAGCAGACTAGCGGGAGCTTCCAATGAGCAGTTCTTC. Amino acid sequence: CASRLAGASNEQFF.

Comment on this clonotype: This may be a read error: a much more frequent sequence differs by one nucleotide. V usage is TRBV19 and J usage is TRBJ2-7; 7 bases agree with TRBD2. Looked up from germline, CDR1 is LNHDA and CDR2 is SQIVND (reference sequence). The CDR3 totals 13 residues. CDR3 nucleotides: TGTGCCAGTAGTATAGCACGGGACTACGAGGAGTACTTC. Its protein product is CASSIARDYEEYF.

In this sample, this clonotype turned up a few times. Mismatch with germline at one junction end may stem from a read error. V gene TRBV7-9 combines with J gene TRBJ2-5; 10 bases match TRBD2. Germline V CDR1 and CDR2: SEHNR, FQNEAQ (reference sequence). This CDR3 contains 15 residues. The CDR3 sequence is CASRLAGGREETQYF. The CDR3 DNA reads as TGTGCCAGCAGGTTAGCGGGAGGAAGGGAAGAGACCCAGTACTTC.

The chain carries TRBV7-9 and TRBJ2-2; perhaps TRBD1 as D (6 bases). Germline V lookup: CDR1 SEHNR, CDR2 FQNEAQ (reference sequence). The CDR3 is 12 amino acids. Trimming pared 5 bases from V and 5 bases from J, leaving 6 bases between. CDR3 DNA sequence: TGTGCCAGCAGCACAGGGACCGGGGAGCTGTTTTTT. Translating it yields CASSTGTGELFF.